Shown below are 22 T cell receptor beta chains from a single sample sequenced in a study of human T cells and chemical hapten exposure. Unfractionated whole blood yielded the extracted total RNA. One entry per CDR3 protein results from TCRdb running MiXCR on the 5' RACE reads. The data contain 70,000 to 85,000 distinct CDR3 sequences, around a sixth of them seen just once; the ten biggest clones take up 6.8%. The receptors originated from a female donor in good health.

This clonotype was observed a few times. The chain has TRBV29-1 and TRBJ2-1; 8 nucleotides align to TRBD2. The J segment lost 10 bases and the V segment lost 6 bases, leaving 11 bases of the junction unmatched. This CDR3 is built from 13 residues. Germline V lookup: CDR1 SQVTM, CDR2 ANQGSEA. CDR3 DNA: TGCAGCGTCAGGACGTCGGGGGGGAGGGAGCAGTTCTTC. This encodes CSVRTSGGREQFF.

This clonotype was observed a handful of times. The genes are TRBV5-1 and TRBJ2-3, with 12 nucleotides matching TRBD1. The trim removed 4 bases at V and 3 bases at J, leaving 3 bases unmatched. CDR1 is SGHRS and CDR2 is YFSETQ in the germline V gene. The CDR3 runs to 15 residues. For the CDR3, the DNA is TGCGCCAGCAGCGGGGACAGGGGGCTTACAGATACGCAGTATTTT. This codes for CASSGDRGLTDTQYF. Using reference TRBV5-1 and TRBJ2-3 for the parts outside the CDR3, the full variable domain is KAGVTQTPRYLIKTRGQQVTLSCSPISGHRSVSWYQQTPGQGLQFLFEYFSETQRNKGNFPGRFSGRQFSNSRSEMNVSTLELGDSALYLCASSGDRGLTDTQYFGPGTRLTVL.

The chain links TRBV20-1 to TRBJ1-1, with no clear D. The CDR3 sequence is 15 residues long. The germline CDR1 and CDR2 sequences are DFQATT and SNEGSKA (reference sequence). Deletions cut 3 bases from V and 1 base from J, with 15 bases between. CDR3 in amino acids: CSASSGANTNTEAFF. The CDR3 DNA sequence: TGCAGTGCTAGTTCAGGAGCTAATACGAACACTGAAGCTTTCTTT.

The CDR3 coding sequence is TGTGCCAGTAGTAGATACAGGGGGCCCGGCAATCAGCCCCAGCATTTT. Amino acid sequence: CASSRYRGPGNQPQHF. The rearrangement links TRBV19 to TRBJ1-5; 9 bases agree with TRBD1. The V and J ends lost 4 bases and 2 bases, in that order; junction bases with no gene match: 6. This CDR3 spans 16 amino acids. The germline V gene has CDR1 LNHDA and CDR2 SQIVND (reference sequence). Full variable domain (outside the CDR3, taken from reference TRBV19 and TRBJ1-5): DGGITQSPKYLFRKEGQNVTLSCEQNLNHDAMYWYRQDPGQGLRLIYYSQIVNDFQKGDIAEGYSVSREKKESFPLTVTSAQKNPTAFYLCASSRYRGPGNQPQHFGDGTRLSIL.

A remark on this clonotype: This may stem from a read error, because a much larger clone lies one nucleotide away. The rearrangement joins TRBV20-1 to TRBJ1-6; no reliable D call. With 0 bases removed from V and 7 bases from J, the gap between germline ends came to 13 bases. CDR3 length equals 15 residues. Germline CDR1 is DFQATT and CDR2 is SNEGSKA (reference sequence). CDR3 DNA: TGCAGTGCTAGAGACCCCCTGGTGGGCAATTCACCCCTCCACTTT. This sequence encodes CSARDPLVGNSPLHF.

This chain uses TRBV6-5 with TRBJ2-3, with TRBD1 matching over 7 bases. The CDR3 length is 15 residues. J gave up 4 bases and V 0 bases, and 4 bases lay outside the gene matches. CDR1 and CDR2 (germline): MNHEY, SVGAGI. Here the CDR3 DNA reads TGTGCCAGCAGTTACTCGAGGGGGCGAGCAGATACGCAGTATTTT. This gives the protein CASSYSRGRADTQYF.

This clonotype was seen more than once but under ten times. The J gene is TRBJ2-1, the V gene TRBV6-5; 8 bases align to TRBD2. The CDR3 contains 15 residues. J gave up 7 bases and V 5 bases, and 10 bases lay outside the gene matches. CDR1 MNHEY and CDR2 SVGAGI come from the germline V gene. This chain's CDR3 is CASSHRGGRVNEQFF. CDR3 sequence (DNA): TGTGCCAGCAGTCACCGGGGGGGCCGGGTGAATGAGCAGTTCTTC.

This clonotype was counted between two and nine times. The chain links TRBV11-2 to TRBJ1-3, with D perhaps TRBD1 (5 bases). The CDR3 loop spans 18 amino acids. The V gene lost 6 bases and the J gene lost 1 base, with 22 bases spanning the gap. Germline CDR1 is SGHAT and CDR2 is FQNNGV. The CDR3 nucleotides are TGTGCCAGCAGGTTGAGGGGACCTACGAACTCGTCTGGAAACACCATATATTTT. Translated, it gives CASRLRGPTNSSGNTIYF.

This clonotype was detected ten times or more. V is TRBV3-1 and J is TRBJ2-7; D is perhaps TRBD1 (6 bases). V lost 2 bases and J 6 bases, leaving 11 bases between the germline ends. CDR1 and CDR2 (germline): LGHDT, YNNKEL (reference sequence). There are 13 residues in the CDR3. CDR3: CASSQYRAGEQYF. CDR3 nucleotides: TGTGCCAGCAGCCAATACAGGGCGGGCGAGCAGTACTTC.

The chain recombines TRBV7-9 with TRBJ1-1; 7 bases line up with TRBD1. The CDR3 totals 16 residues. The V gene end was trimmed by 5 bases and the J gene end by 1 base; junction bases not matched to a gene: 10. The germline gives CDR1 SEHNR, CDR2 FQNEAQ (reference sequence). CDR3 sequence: CASSLYRGTWNTEAFF. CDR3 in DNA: TGTGCCAGCAGCCTGTACAGGGGTACATGGAACACTGAAGCTTTCTTT.

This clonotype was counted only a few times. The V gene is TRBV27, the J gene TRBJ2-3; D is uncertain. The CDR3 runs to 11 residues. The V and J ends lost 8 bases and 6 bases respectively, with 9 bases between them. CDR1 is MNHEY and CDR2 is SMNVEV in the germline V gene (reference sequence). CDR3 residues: CASRKWDTQYF. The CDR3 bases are TGTGCCAGCCGTAAGTGGGATACGCAGTATTTT.

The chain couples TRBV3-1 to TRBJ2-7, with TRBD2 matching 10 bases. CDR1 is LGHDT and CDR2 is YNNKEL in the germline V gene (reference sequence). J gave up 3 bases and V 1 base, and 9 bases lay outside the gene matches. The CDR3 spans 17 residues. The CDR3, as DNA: TGTGCCAGCAGCCAAGGGTTGGCTAGCGGGAGAATCTACGAGCAGTACTTC. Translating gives CASSQGLASGRIYEQYF.

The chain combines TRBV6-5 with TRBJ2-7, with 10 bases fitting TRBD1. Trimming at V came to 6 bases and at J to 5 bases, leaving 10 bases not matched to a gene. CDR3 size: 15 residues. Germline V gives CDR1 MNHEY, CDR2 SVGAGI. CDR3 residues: CASSPFPGQGNEQYF. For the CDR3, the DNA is TGTGCCAGCAGCCCGTTCCCGGGACAGGGGAACGAGCAGTACTTC.

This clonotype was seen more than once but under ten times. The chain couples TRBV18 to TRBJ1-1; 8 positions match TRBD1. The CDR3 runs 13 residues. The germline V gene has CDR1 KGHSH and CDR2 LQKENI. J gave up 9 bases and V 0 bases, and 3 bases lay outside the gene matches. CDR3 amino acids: CASSPPRTGKAFF. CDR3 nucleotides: TGTGCCAGCTCACCACCTCGGACAGGGAAAGCTTTCTTT.

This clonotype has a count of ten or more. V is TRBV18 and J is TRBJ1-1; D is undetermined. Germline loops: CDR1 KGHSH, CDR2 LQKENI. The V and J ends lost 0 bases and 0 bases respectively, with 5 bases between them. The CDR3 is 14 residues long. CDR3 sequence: CASSPPGLNTEAFF. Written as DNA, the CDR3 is TGTGCCAGCTCACCACCCGGCTTGAACACTGAAGCTTTCTTT.

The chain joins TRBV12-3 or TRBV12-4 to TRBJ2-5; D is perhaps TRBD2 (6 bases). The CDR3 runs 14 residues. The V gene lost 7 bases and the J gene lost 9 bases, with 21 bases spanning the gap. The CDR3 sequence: CASTTRDRAGAQYF. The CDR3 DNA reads TGTGCCAGCACCACGCGGGACCGCGCCGGAGCCCAGTACTTC.

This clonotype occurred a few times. The CDR3 DNA sequence: TGTGCCAGCAGTTATTCGACAGCTTCCTATGGCTACACCTTC. This translates into CASSYSTASYGYTF. The V gene is TRBV6-2 or TRBV6-3, the J gene TRBJ1-2, with a tentative D call TRBD1 (5 bases). Germline loops: CDR1 MNHEY, CDR2 SVGEGT. Trimming shortened V by 3 bases and J by 4 bases, and 12 bases separated the two germline ends. The CDR3 is 14 residues long.

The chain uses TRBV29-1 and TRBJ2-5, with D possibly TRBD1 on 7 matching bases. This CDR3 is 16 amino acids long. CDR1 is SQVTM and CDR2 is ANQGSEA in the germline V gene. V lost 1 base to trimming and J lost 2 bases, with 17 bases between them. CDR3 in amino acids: CSVEGTRDRRQETQYF. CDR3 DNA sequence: TGCAGCGTTGAAGGGACGCGGGACAGACGGCAAGAGACCCAGTACTTC. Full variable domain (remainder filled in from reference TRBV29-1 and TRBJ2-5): SAVISQKPSRDICQRGTSLTIQCQVDSQVTMMFWYRQQPGQSLTLIATANQGSEATYESGFVIDKFPISRPNLTFSTLTVSNMSPEDSSIYLCSVEGTRDRRQETQYFGPGTRLLVL.

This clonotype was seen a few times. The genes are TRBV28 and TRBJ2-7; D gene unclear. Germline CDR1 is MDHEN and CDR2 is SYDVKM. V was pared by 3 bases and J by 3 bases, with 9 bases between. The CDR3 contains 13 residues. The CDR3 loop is CASSLKTFYEQYF. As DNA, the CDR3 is TGTGCCAGCAGTTTGAAGACCTTCTACGAGCAGTACTTC.

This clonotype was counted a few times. The CDR3 DNA reads as TGTGCCAGCAACCCTAGCGGGCGCTCCTACGAGCAGTACTTC. Protein: CASNPSGRSYEQYF. This chain uses TRBV25-1 with TRBJ2-7; the match to TRBD2 covers 8 bases. In germline, CDR1 is MGHDK, CDR2 SYGVNS. J was trimmed by 0 bases and V by 7 bases; bases with no gene match: 5. This CDR3 spans 14 amino acids.

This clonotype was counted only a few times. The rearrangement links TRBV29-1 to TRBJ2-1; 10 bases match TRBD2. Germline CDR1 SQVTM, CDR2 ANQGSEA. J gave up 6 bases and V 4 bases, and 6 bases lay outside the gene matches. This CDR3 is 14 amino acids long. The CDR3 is CSVVPSGRGNEQFF. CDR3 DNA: TGCAGCGTTGTGCCTAGCGGGAGAGGCAATGAGCAGTTCTTC.

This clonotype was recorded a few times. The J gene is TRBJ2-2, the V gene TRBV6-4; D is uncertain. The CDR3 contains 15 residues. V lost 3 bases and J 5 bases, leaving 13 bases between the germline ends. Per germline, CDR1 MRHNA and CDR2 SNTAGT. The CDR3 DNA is TGTGCCAGCAGTGATTCCCGCAGGCCTACCGGGGAGCTGTTTTTT. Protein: CASSDSRRPTGELFF.